These T cell receptor beta chains were read from a single sample in a study of cytomegalovirus exposure and HLA in healthy donors. Sequencing used immunoSEQ multiplex PCR; TCRdb keeps in-frame clones, though not all of them. The data show under 200,000 clones, with around 63% seen just once and around 4% held by the top ten. Material for sequencing was PBMCs. These receptors all stem from a woman aged 18-30 years in good health and CMV-seropositive. Each CDR3 is given with its conserved first and last residue. The D gene is left open where the match is weak. Clone size, where shown, is once, few, many, or a class for clones that have expanded.

j_call v_call clone_size d_call cdr3_nt cdr3_aa
TRBJ2-7 TRBV4-2 NA TRBD1 TGTGCCAGCAGCCCACCGGGACAGGGAATCTACGAGCAGTACTTC CASSPPGQGIYEQYF
TRBJ1-4 TRBV30 NA NA TGTGCCTGGAGCCCAACGGGGTCAACTAATGAAAAACTGTTTTTT CAWSPTGSTNEKLFF
TRBJ2-7 TRBV5-1 NA TRBD1 TGCGCCAGCAGCGATTCCATAGGACAGGGAACCTACGAGCAGTACTTC CASSDSIGQGTYEQYF
TRBJ1-3 TRBV5-6 NA NA TGTGCCAGCAGTATGGGCAGGCGCCTCTCTGGAAACACCATATATTTT CASSMGRRLSGNTIYF
TRBJ2-6 TRBV5-1 NA TRBD1 TGCGCCAGCAGCTTGGACAGGGGCTCTGGGGCCAACGTCCTGACTTTC CASSLDRGSGANVLTF
TRBJ1-2 TRBV19 NA TRBD1 TGTGCCAGTAGGGACAGGGACAACTATGGCTACACCTTC CASRDRDNYGYTF
TRBJ2-7 TRBV28 NA NA TGTGCCAGCAGTCTACAGGGCTCAAGCTCCTACGAGCAGTACTTC CASSLQGSSSYEQYF
TRBJ2-6 TRBV4-2 NA NA TGTGCCAGCAGCCAAAGAGGTCTGGGGGCCAACGTCCTGACTTTC CASSQRGLGANVLTF
TRBJ2-5 TRBV5-1 NA TRBD1 TGCGCCAGCAGCTTGGCCTTGGCCCATTGGGACAGCCAGACCCAGTACTTC CASSLALAHWDSQTQYF
TRBJ2-7 TRBV4-3 NA NA TGCGCCAGCAGCCAAGTAGCAGCGGGCGCCTACGAGCAGTACTTC CASSQVAAGAYEQYF
TRBJ2-7 TRBV6-1 few TRBD1 TGTGCCAGCAGTGTGGGACAGGGAGGGTCCTACGAGCAGTACTTC CASSVGQGGSYEQYF
TRBJ2-7 TRBV7-8 NA TRBD1 TGTGCCAGCAGCTATGGGGACAGGGGGCGGGCGGAGCAGTACTTC CASSYGDRGRAEQYF
TRBJ2-1 TRBV19 NA TRBD1 TGTGCCAGTAGTAAGGCCGGGACAGGGGTACCTGAGCAGTTCTTC CASSKAGTGVPEQFF
TRBJ2-7 TRBV10-2 NA TRBD2 TGCGCCAGCAGTGTTGCGGGAGCCTCCTACGAGCAGTACTTC CASSVAGASYEQYF
TRBJ2-5 TRBV2 few TRBD2 TGTGCCAGCAGTTTAAGCGGGAGAAGAGAGACCCAGTACTTC CASSLSGRRETQYF
TRBJ1-2 TRBV19 NA TRBD1 TGTGCCAGCAAAGGGCAGGGGGCCCTCTTCGGCTACACCTTC CASKGQGALFGYTF
TRBJ2-3 TRBV27 NA TRBD1 TGTGCCAGCAGTTTACCCGGGACAGGGAATCGCGATACAGATACGCAGTATTTT CASSLPGTGNRDTDTQYF
TRBJ1-1 TRBV7-3 NA TRBD1 TGTGCCAGCAGCTCATCGGGACAGGTAGCTTTCTTT CASSSSGQVAFF
TRBJ2-7 TRBV7-3 NA NA TGTGCCAGCAGCTCCATGGGGGGCGAGCAGTACTTC CASSSMGGEQYF
TRBJ2-3 TRBV10-2 NA NA TGCGCCAGCAGTGAGGACAACACAGATACGCAGTATTTT CASSEDNTDTQYF
TRBJ2-5 TRBV23-1 NA NA TGCGCCAGCAGCCAGGGCCCAGAACAGGAGACCCAGTACTTC CASSQGPEQETQYF
TRBJ2-7 TRBV2 few NA TGTGCCAGCAGTGAAGCGCTAGCTTTGTACGAGCAGTACTTC CASSEALALYEQYF
TRBJ2-1 TRBV15 once TRBD1 TGTGCCACCAGCAGAGGAGGACAGGGGAGACTCAATGAGCAGTTCTTC CATSRGGQGRLNEQFF
TRBJ1-1 TRBV9 NA NA TGTGCCAGCAGCCCGTACAGTGACCCGAACACTGAAGCTTTCTTT CASSPYSDPNTEAFF
TRBJ2-3 TRBV5-1 NA NA TGCGCCAGCAGCTTGACGGGGACTAGCACAGATACGCAGTATTTT CASSLTGTSTDTQYF
TRBJ2-5 TRBV28 NA NA TGTGCCAGCAGCGACAGCCAAGGACGAGAGACCCAGTACTTC CASSDSQGRETQYF
TRBJ2-3 TRBV5-1 NA NA TGCGCCAGCAGCTTGTCGAGGACAGATACGCAGTATTTT CASSLSRTDTQYF
TRBJ1-4 TRBV13 NA NA TGTGCCAGCAGCGAAGAACGACAGCCGGGAGGGACTAATGAAAAACTGTTTTTT CASSEERQPGGTNEKLFF
TRBJ1-5 TRBV10-3 NA TRBD1 TGTGCCATCAGTCCATCCAGACAGGGTAGCAATCAGCCCCAGCATTTT CAISPSRQGSNQPQHF
TRBJ1-2 TRBV9 NA NA TGTGCCAGCAGCGTAGACGGGGGGCCGAGGGAAGGGTATGGCTACACCTTC CASSVDGGPREGYGYTF
TRBJ1-6 TRBV27 NA NA TGTGCCAGTTCAGGGTACTCCTATAATTCACCCCTCCACTTT CASSGYSYNSPLHF
TRBJ2-3 TRBV10-3 NA NA TGTGCCATCAGTGATGGTAGTGATACGCAGTATTTT CAISDGSDTQYF
TRBJ2-7 TRBV10-3 NA TRBD2 TGTGCCATAACCGCGGGAGGGGGCTCCTACGAGCAGTACTTC CAITAGGGSYEQYF
TRBJ2-1 TRBV2 NA NA TGTGCCAGCAGGGGGCTTTGGAATGAGCAGTTCTTC CASRGLWNEQFF
TRBJ1-2 TRBV25-1 few NA TGTGCCAGCAGTGGACAGGTCGTTAATGGCTACACCTTC CASSGQVVNGYTF
TRBJ1-6 TRBV4-2 NA TRBD1 TGTGCCAGCAGCCAAAACACCGGGACAGGACGTAATTCACCCCTCCACTTT CASSQNTGTGRNSPLHF
TRBJ1-2 TRBV7-9 once NA TGTGCCAGCAGCCAGGAGGGTCTTTATGGCTACACCTTC CASSQEGLYGYTF
TRBJ2-1 TRBV19 NA TRBD2 TGTGCCACCACACTAGCGGCCTACAATGAGCAGTTCTTC CATTLAAYNEQFF
TRBJ1-2 TRBV6-1 NA NA TGTGCCAGCAGTGAAGCGGACAACACTTTGTTCTATGGCTACACCTTC CASSEADNTLFYGYTF
TRBJ1-2 TRBV10-2 NA NA TGCGCCAGCACCGAAGGCATGGGCCGACCGTCCTCCGACTATGGCTACACCTTC CASTEGMGRPSSDYGYTF
TRBJ2-1 TRBV29-1 NA TRBD2 TGCAGCGCCAGCGGGAGCTCCTACAATGAGCAGTTCTTC CSASGSSYNEQFF
TRBJ1-2 TRBV7-2 once TRBD1 TGTGCCAGCAGCGTTGCAGGGGGCTATGGCTACACCTTC CASSVAGGYGYTF
TRBJ2-5 TRBV5-4 NA TRBD2 TGTGCCAGCAGCCGGAGGACTAGCGGGTTTCAAGAGACCCAGTACTTC CASSRRTSGFQETQYF
TRBJ1-4 TRBV28 NA TRBD1 TGTGCCAGCAGTTCCCCGAGACAGGGGCCGGATGAAAAACTGTTTTTT CASSSPRQGPDEKLFF
TRBJ2-2 TRBV7-9 NA NA TGTGCCAGCAGTTGGGGCAGGGGTACGAACACCGGGGAGCTGTTTTTT CASSWGRGTNTGELFF
TRBJ1-1 TRBV6-5 NA TRBD1 TGTGCCAGCACCCCCGGACAGGTTGTCGGTGAAGCTTTCTTT CASTPGQVVGEAFF
TRBJ2-5 TRBV30 once NA TGTGCCTGGGGGGGACAAGGTATCCAAGAGACCCAGTACTTC CAWGGQGIQETQYF
TRBJ2-7 TRBV5-1 NA TRBD2 TGCGCCAGCAGCTTGGTATTTGGGGGACTAACCTACGAGCAGTACTTC CASSLVFGGLTYEQYF
TRBJ1-5 TRBV5-1 NA NA TGCGCCAGCAGCTTGGCAGAGGCGGGTAGCAATCAGCCCCAGCATTTT CASSLAEAGSNQPQHF
TRBJ1-2 TRBV7-6 once TRBD1 TGTGCCAGCAGCTTATCCCCCCAGCCGCAGGGGGCTTATGGCTACACCTTC CASSLSPQPQGAYGYTF
TRBJ2-1 TRBV13 NA TRBD2 TGTGCCAGCAGCTATGGACTAGCGGGAGGATACAATGAGCAGTTCTTC CASSYGLAGGYNEQFF
TRBJ2-5 TRBV6-5 few TRBD1 TGTGCCAGCAGTTACTCTAAGGGGGCAGGAGGAGAGACCCAGTACTTC CASSYSKGAGGETQYF
TRBJ1-3 TRBV30 NA NA TGTGCCTGGAGTGTACTTCGGGGTCCGGGGTTAGGAAACACCATATATTTT CAWSVLRGPGLGNTIYF
TRBJ2-7 TRBV18 NA NA TGTGCCAGCTCACGCGACTACGAGCAGTACTTC CASSRDYEQYF
TRBJ2-7 TRBV29-1 few NA TGCAGCGTTGAACGCGGCAGGGGACCCTACGAGCAGTACTTC CSVERGRGPYEQYF
TRBJ2-7 TRBV6-4 NA NA TGTGCCAGCAGACAGGGTCTCAAGCAGTACTTC CASRQGLKQYF
TRBJ2-2 TRBV5-1 NA TRBD2 TGCGCCTGTAATCCAGCAGGACTAGCGGGGTTTTCCGCCGGGGAGCTGTTTTTT CACNPAGLAGFSAGELFF